The 26 T cell receptor beta chains listed next were all sequenced from one sample in a study of T cell responses to AZD1222 COVID-19 vaccine. Repertoires were generated with immunoSEQ multiplex PCR, while TCRdb's copy carries only in-frame clones and drops some. The table includes 150,000 to 190,000 clones, roughly 90% detected once. Source: peripheral blood, taken 28 days after the second AZD1222 dose. These receptors originate from an adult who received the AZD1222 COVID-19 vaccine.

The rearrangement links TRBV4-1 to TRBJ2-4, with a possible D match to TRBD1 (6 bases). Trimming shortened V by 1 base and J by 7 bases, and 23 bases separated the two germline ends. The length of the CDR3 is 18 residues. Per the germline V gene, CDR1 is MGHRA and CDR2 is YSYEKL. The CDR3 protein is CASSQVDLTGNHRNIQYF. The DNA of the CDR3 is TGCGCCAGCAGCCAAGTCGACCTTACAGGGAACCATCGTAACATTCAGTACTTC.

The chain links TRBV4-1 to TRBJ1-1, with 9 positions matching TRBD1. Germline-derived CDR1 and CDR2 are MGHRA and YSYEKL. V gave up 4 bases and J gave up 7 bases; unmatched junction bases: 7. The CDR3 length is 14 residues. CDR3 sequence (DNA): TGCGCCAGCAGCCTCCAACAGGGGGCCGGTGAAGCTTTCTTT. Amino acid sequence: CASSLQQGAGEAFF.

This clone has just a few counts. The chain links TRBV7-2 to TRBJ2-2; 9 bases map to TRBD2. V lost 2 bases and J lost 0; bases outside the gene matches: 7. The length of the CDR3 is 18 residues. Germline loops: CDR1 SGHTA, CDR2 FQGNSA. In DNA form, the CDR3 reads TGTGCCAGCAGCTTACCGATTAGCGGGGGAGCGAACACCGGGGAGCTGTTTTTT. It encodes CASSLPISGGANTGELFF.

The genes are TRBV5-1 and TRBJ1-4, with D possibly TRBD1 on 6 matching bases. The CDR3 runs 16 residues. V gave up 2 bases and J gave up 3 bases, with 14 bases separating them. Germline V CDR1 and CDR2: SGHRS, YFSETQ. This CDR3 is CASSLGQGPSNEKLFF. The CDR3 DNA reads TGCGCCAGCAGCTTAGGCCAGGGGCCTTCTAATGAAAAACTGTTTTTT.

This rearrangement joins TRBV6-1 to TRBJ2-1; 12 nucleotides match TRBD2. Per the germline V gene, CDR1 is MNHNS and CDR2 is SASEGT. V gave up 4 bases and J gave up 7 bases; unmatched junction bases: 8. The CDR3 spans 16 residues. As DNA, the CDR3 is TGTGCCAGCAGTGTCACAATACTAGCGGGGGGTAATGAGCAGTTCTTC. Protein sequence: CASSVTILAGGNEQFF.

The chain employs TRBV15 and TRBJ1-3; D perhaps matches TRBD1 (5 bases). V lost 8 bases to trimming and J lost 2 bases, with 13 bases between them. The CDR3 length is 14 residues. From germline, CDR1 is LNHNV and CDR2 YYDKDF (reference sequence). The CDR3: CATYSGNTGNTIYF. CDR3 DNA: TGTGCCACCTACTCAGGGAACACTGGAAACACCATATATTTT.

The rearrangement joins TRBV6-2 or TRBV6-3 to TRBJ1-2; no clear D gene. The V gene's germline CDR1 is MNHEY and CDR2 SVGEGT. The germline V and J ends were trimmed by 4 bases and 8 bases, with 17 bases remaining between them. The CDR3 is made up of 14 amino acids. CDR3 nucleotides: TGTGCCAGCAGTTCTCCGGAGGGCAACCCGGGCTACACCTTC. Translating it yields CASSSPEGNPGYTF.

The CDR3 DNA follows: TGCGCTGCGGCGTTCTCCTACGAGCAGTACTTC. It specifies CAAAFSYEQYF. The chain links TRBV5-1 to TRBJ2-7; D is undetermined. The CDR3 loop spans 11 amino acids. Germline assignment: CDR1 SGHRS and CDR2 YFSETQ.

V usage is TRBV11-2 and J usage is TRBJ2-1; no reliable D call. The CDR3 consists of 11 residues. V lost 3 bases, J lost 7 bases, and 4 bases lay in between. Germline V gene lookup returns CDR1 SGHAT and CDR2 FQNNGV. The CDR3 DNA sequence: TGTGCCAGCAGCTTTGGGAATGAGCAGTTCTTC. Amino acid sequence: CASSFGNEQFF.

The V and J genes are TRBV7-3 and TRBJ2-7; perhaps TRBD1 as D (6 bases). This CDR3 has 13 amino acids. Per germline, CDR1 SGHTA and CDR2 FQGTGA. V gave up 0 bases and J gave up 5 bases, with 8 bases separating them. The CDR3 nucleotides read TGTGCCAGCAGCTTAACCAGGGGTGACGAGCAGTACTTC. Protein: CASSLTRGDEQYF.

The gene calls are TRBV7-8 and TRBJ2-2; D call uncertain. Germline CDR1 and CDR2: SGHVS and FQNEAQ. V shed 1 base and J shed 6 bases, with 6 bases lying between them. The CDR3 totals 13 residues. The CDR3 coding sequence is TGTGCCAGCAGCTTAGGGGGTTCCGGGGAGCTGTTTTTT. It translates to CASSLGGSGELFF.

This chain joins TRBV7-9 and TRBJ1-3; D is perhaps TRBD1 (5 bases). The V gene lost 1 base and the J gene lost 2 bases, with 12 bases spanning the gap. The CDR3 consists of 16 residues. Germline loops: CDR1 SEHNR, CDR2 FQNEAQ (reference sequence). This CDR3 is CASSLGQGSAGNTIYF. Written as DNA, the CDR3 is TGTGCCAGCAGCTTAGGTCAGGGTTCGGCTGGAAACACCATATATTTT.

This chain links TRBV30 with TRBJ1-2; D is unclear. V gave up 3 bases and J gave up 0 bases, with 11 bases separating them. CDR1 and CDR2 (germline): GTSNPN, SVGIG (reference sequence). This CDR3 has 14 residues. The CDR3 loop is CAWRPLGANYGYTF. The CDR3, as DNA: TGTGCCTGGAGGCCCCTCGGGGCTAACTATGGCTACACCTTC.

The chain joins TRBV19 to TRBJ2-2, with D possibly TRBD2 on 7 matching bases. Per the germline V gene, CDR1 is LNHDA and CDR2 is SQIVND (reference sequence). The CDR3 runs 11 residues. V lost 7 bases, J lost 13 bases, and 13 bases lay in between. As DNA, the CDR3 is TGTGCCAGTAAAGGGGGGGAAAGGCTGTTTTTT. Translation: CASKGGERLFF.

V is TRBV5-4 and J is TRBJ1-1; no definite D call. The CDR3 covers 14 residues. Trimming took 4 bases from V and 0 from J, leaving 10 bases between them. CDR1 is SGHNT and CDR2 is YYREEE in the germline V gene (reference sequence). The CDR3 DNA reads TGTGCCAGCAGCCCTGGGATGCTGAACACTGAAGCTTTCTTT. This gives the protein CASSPGMLNTEAFF.

This chain uses TRBV6-5 with TRBJ1-2, with unresolved D. This CDR3 is built from 14 residues. Trimming pared 0 bases from V and 4 bases from J, leaving 9 bases between. Germline lookup yields CDR1 MNHEY and CDR2 SVGAGI. The CDR3 here is CASSYSGPAYGYTF. The CDR3, as DNA: TGTGCCAGCAGTTACTCCGGACCTGCCTATGGCTACACCTTC.

The J gene is TRBJ1-2, the V gene TRBV4-1, with 8 bases that match TRBD1. Trimming took 5 bases from V and 1 from J; bases not matched to a gene: 9. The germline CDR1 and CDR2 sequences are MGHRA and YSYEKL. The CDR3 covers 16 residues. CDR3 protein: CASSVTGTGVNYGYTF. The CDR3 nucleotides are TGCGCCAGCAGCGTGACCGGGACAGGCGTTAACTATGGCTACACCTTC.

The chain is built from TRBV25-1 and TRBJ1-5; D may be TRBD1 (5 bases). Germline CDR1 is MGHDK and CDR2 is SYGVNS. CDR3 length: 14 amino acids. Trimming stripped 1 base from V and 8 bases from J, with 12 bases between. The CDR3 region has the DNA TGTGCCAGCAGTGAATTTAGGGGCACAGAGCCCCAGCATTTT. It encodes CASSEFRGTEPQHF. Based on the CDR3 plus reference TRBV25-1 and TRBJ1-5, the full variable domain is EADIYQTPRYLVIGTGKKITLECSQTMGHDKMYWYQQDPGMELHLIHYSYGVNSTEKGDLSSESTVSRIRTEHFPLTLESARPSHTSQYLCASSEFRGTEPQHFGDGTRLSIL.

The V and J genes are TRBV28 and TRBJ2-4; 9 nucleotides line up with TRBD1. Germline trimming cut 6 bases from V and 0 bases from J; bases unmatched to any gene: 9. CDR1 MDHEN and CDR2 SYDVKM come from the germline V gene. The CDR3 is 17 residues long. CDR3 DNA: TGTGCCAGCAGACCCGGGACAGGGACCTTAGCCAAAAACATTCAGTACTTC. Amino acid sequence: CASRPGTGTLAKNIQYF.

This clone came up once. Other DNA variants within this sample encode the same CDR3. The chain has TRBV4-1 and TRBJ1-1; maybe TRBD1 (5 bases). Trimming stripped 0 bases from V and 2 bases from J, with 7 bases between. The CDR3 has 14 amino acids. Germline V gives CDR1 MGHRA, CDR2 YSYEKL. The CDR3 DNA is TGCGCCAGCAGCCAAGAGGGGGGAAACACTGAAGCTTTCTTT. It encodes CASSQEGGNTEAFF.

This clone was seen a handful of times. The rearrangement uses TRBV30 and TRBJ1-5; no definite D call. CDR1 GTSNPN and CDR2 SVGIG come from the germline V gene (reference sequence). The CDR3 runs 12 residues. Between the trimmed V and J ends, which lost 5 bases and 4 bases, there was a span of 9 bases. The CDR3 DNA reads as TGTGCCTGGGCGGGGAGGAATCAGCCCCAGCATTTT. Its protein is CAWAGRNQPQHF.

CDR3 loop: CASSPPSGILYF. CDR3 sequence (DNA): TGTGCCAGCAGCCCCCCATCCGGGATCCTATATTTT. V gene TRBV7-9 combines with J gene TRBJ1-3, with D uncertain. From germline, CDR1 is SEHNR and CDR2 FQNEAQ (reference sequence). This CDR3 contains 12 residues. V was shortened by 5 bases and J by 14 bases, with 16 bases between the two germline ends.

The CDR3 DNA sequence: TGTGCCTGGAGTCGAGGGGGGACAGGGGGTTACAATGAGCAGTTCTTC. It is translated as CAWSRGGTGGYNEQFF. The V call is TRBV30, the J call TRBJ2-1, with 11 bases aligning to TRBD1. Germline V gene sequence: CDR1 GTSNPN, CDR2 SVGIG (reference sequence). CDR3 size: 16 residues. V lost 2 bases, J lost 4 bases, and 7 bases stayed unmatched. The full variable domain, with the rest looked up from reference TRBV30 and TRBJ2-1, is SQTIHQWPATLVQPVGSPLSLECTVEGTSNPNLYWYRQAAGRGLQLLFYSVGIGQISSEVPQNLSASRPQDRQFILSSKKLLLSDSGFYLCAWSRGGTGGYNEQFFGPGTRLTVL.

The chain links TRBV15 to TRBJ2-7; 7 nucleotides line up with TRBD1. Germline-derived CDR1 and CDR2 are LNHNV and YYDKDF (reference sequence). Trimming removed 5 bases from V and 4 bases from J; junction bases left unmatched: 5. The CDR3 sequence is 13 residues long. DNA for the CDR3: TGTGCCACCAGCGGGACAGACTATTACGAGCAGTACTTC. The encoded protein is CATSGTDYYEQYF.

This clone has just one count. The rearrangement joins TRBV27 to TRBJ1-5; D is possibly TRBD1 (5 bases). The CDR3 totals 14 residues. Between the trimmed V and J ends, which lost 1 base and 9 bases, there was a span of 13 bases. In germline, CDR1 is MNHEY, CDR2 SMNVEV (reference sequence). The CDR3 DNA reads TGTGCCAGCAGTTTATTTGCAGGGTCTTCGCCCCAGCATTTT. Translating gives CASSLFAGSSPQHF.

V usage is TRBV28 and J usage is TRBJ1-5; D perhaps matches TRBD1 (5 bases). In germline, CDR1 is MDHEN, CDR2 SYDVKM. V dropped 7 bases and J dropped 7 bases, with 17 bases sitting between them. This CDR3 has 14 residues. In DNA form, the CDR3 reads TGTGCCAGCACTTTTTCCCGGGGACCACAGCCCCAGCATTTT. Protein product: CASTFSRGPQPQHF.